The clone carrying this T cell receptor (beta chain) appeared once. What it binds is unknown. These data originate in a study of cytomegalovirus exposure and HLA in healthy donors. General study points: Later analysis identified about 18,000 TCR beta sequences associated with HLA alleles, using a false discovery rate threshold of 0.05. CMV serostatus was the sole immune exposure information available.

Germline values: CDR1 MNHEY, CDR2 SVGAGI. V was clipped by 6 bases and J by 6 bases, with 17 bases between them. The CDR3 has 14 amino acids. Healthy bone marrow donors made up the cohort. The PCR employed 60 Vbeta primers together with 13 Jbeta primers. The data were produced by immunoSEQ multiplex PCR, yet TCRdb's version contains in-frame clones alone and is incomplete. The table shows roughly 45,000 clones, with over 55% occurring only once. The sequenced sample consisted of PBMCs. The rearrangement links TRBV6-5 to TRBJ1-2, with D possibly matching TRBD1 (5 bases). The TCR comes from a human donor in good health. For the CDR3, the DNA is TGTGCCAGCAGGGCGGCAGGGTTCGAAGATGGCTACACCTTC. Translated, it gives CASRAAGFEDGYTF.